This T cell receptor beta chain was found in a study of T-cell memory formation after mild COVID-19. Study results and limitations: CD4+ contracting clones lay mainly in CM and EM, CD8+ ones in EMRA. The finding that pre-infection memory included some responding clones suggested that cross-reactive memory joined.

TCRdb ran MiXCR on the 5' RACE reads and lists one entry per CDR3 protein. This sample has around 180,000 distinct CDR3 sequences, with under 20% found just once. CDR3 length: 16 residues. CDR1 and CDR2 (germline): DFQATT, SNEGSKA (reference sequence). The V and J ends lost 0 bases and 0 bases, in that order; junction bases with no gene match: 5. There are a few counts of this clonotype. Its antigen is undetermined. Sample: PBMCs or a T cell subset sorted from them (not recorded which). The sequence was collected from a young man who had mild COVID-19 (a few samples of this study predate the infection). Cell type and time point are not known. The V call is TRBV20-1, the J call TRBJ2-1; 7 nucleotides align to TRBD2. This CDR3 is CSAREASGSSYNEQFF. The CDR3 coding sequence is TGCAGTGCTAGAGAGGCTAGCGGCAGCTCCTACAATGAGCAGTTCTTC.